This TCR beta chain emerged from a study of blood T cell repertoires in COVID-19. Study as a whole: Some COVID-19 samples were acute and others convalescent; all came from the United States, Italy and Spain. PBMCs, B-cell-depleted T cells, or T cells were the source of the cDNA or gDNA that made up the material.

The authors' processing: Estimation of nucleated cell counts was performed using reference gene primer amplification. TCRdb keeps only in-frame clones here, not all; method: immunoSEQ multiplex PCR. The V and J calls and the clone size are those of that table, but D and trimming were determined from the DNA. The table includes some 97,000 clones, more than 90% detected once. The CDR3 totals 13 residues. V lost 6 bases and J lost 8; bases outside the gene matches: 3. Germline V gene data show CDR1 as MNHNY and CDR2 as SVGAGI (reference sequence). Sequencing was carried out using peripheral blood. The TCR comes from a man between 65 and 85 years old with acute or convalescent COVID-19. The chain combines TRBV6-6 with TRBJ2-4, with TRBD1 matching over 11 bases. The CDR3 reads CASRDRGLDIQYF. The CDR3 region has the DNA TGTGCCAGCAGGGACAGGGGGCTGGACATTCAGTACTTC.